Below are 21 T cell receptor beta chains sequenced from a single sample in a study of metastatic and nonmetastatic thyroid tumors. All patients were treatment-naive before thyroid surgery. TCRdb reprocessed the PCR reads via MiXCR. The sample records some 21,000 clones, roughly 22% being singletons. The sequenced material came from blood. The source of these receptors is a female donor with papillary thyroid cancer or a benign thyroid nodule (not recorded which). Some clones in this sample may be carry-over from other donors' samples.

As for this clone: Relative to the germline gene, one junction end is altered; a read error may explain this. The chain combines TRBV9 with TRBJ2-2; unclear D gene. CDR1 is SGDLS, CDR2 YYNGEE, per germline. The CDR3 runs to 12 residues. CDR3 sequence (DNA): TGTGCCAGCAGCGTAGCGTCCGGTGAGCTGTTTTTT. The encoded protein is CASSVASGELFF.

Note on this clone: The CDR3 ends on some other residue instead of the conserved phenylalanine or tryptophan, so this is likely a read error. The chain has TRBV28 and TRBJ2-7; either TRBD1 or TRBD2 may fit D (6 bases each). The V gene lost 7 bases and the J gene lost 6 bases, with 13 bases spanning the gap. The germline V gene has CDR1 MDHEN and CDR2 SYDVKM. This CDR3 is 12 amino acids long. In DNA, the CDR3 is TGTGCCAGCACACCCGGGGGCGTCGAGCAGTACTTA. It encodes CASTPGGVEQYL.

This clone appeared many times. The CDR3 nucleotides read TGTGCCAGCAGCCCAGACCCCACGGGTGGCTACACCTTC. Translated: CASSPDPTGGYTF. The chain combines TRBV7-2 with TRBJ1-2; D gene unclear. The CDR3 sequence is 13 residues long. V was shortened by 5 bases and J by 7 bases, with 14 bases between the two germline ends. The germline CDR1 and CDR2 sequences are SGHTA and FQGNSA.

In this sample, this clone turned up many times. V and J are TRBV28 and TRBJ2-5; 11 positions match TRBD2. Looked up from germline, CDR1 is MDHEN and CDR2 is SYDVKM. This CDR3 has 16 amino acids. J was trimmed by 2 bases and V by 4 bases; bases with no gene match: 6. The CDR3 region has the DNA TGTGCCAGCAGTTCCGGGGGACTAGCGGAACAAGAGACCCAGTACTTC. Its protein is CASSSGGLAEQETQYF.

The chain carries TRBV20-1 and TRBJ2-1; no clear D gene. In germline, CDR1 is DFQATT, CDR2 SNEGSKA (reference sequence). V lost 2 bases and J 4 bases, leaving 18 bases between the germline ends. CDR3 length equals 16 residues. In nucleotides, the CDR3 is TGCAGTGCTAGATCCCCCCGCTCGTGGACGTACAATGAGCAGTTCTTC. Its translation is CSARSPRSWTYNEQFF.

This clone was detected ten times or more. This sequence joins TRBV7-9 and TRBJ2-7, with 13 bases fitting TRBD2. Looked up from germline, CDR1 is SEHNR and CDR2 is FQNEAQ (reference sequence). The CDR3 loop spans 17 amino acids. V lost 5 bases, J lost 0 bases, and 7 bases stayed unmatched. Written as DNA, the CDR3 is TGTGCCAGCAGCGCGGTGGGGACTAGCGGGAACTCCTACGAGCAGTACTTC. Residues: CASSAVGTSGNSYEQYF.

Concerning this clone itself: Its ends do not fully match the called genes, so a read error is possible. The CDR3 DNA sequence: TGCAGTGCTAGAGGGGACAACTGTATGAACACTGAATCTTTCTTT. The encoded protein is CSARGDNCMNTESFF. The rearrangement links TRBV20-1 to TRBJ1-1; TRBD1 might be the D (6 bases). This CDR3 contains 15 residues. Germline CDR1 DFQATT, CDR2 SNEGSKA (reference sequence).

CDR3 DNA sequence: TGCAGTGCTAGAGATCAGGCGGGATTGGACACCGGGGAGCTGTTTTTT. As protein: CSARDQAGLDTGELFF. The chain couples TRBV20-1 to TRBJ2-2; a weak D match, TRBD2 (6 bases). V was pared by 0 bases and J by 3 bases, with 14 bases between. The germline CDR1 and CDR2 sequences are DFQATT and SNEGSKA (reference sequence). This CDR3 contains 16 residues.

The chain is built from TRBV2 and TRBJ2-3; D not resolved. The germline CDR1 and CDR2 sequences are SNHLY and FYNNEI. This CDR3 region has 14 residues. The V gene lost 3 bases and the J gene lost 3 bases, with 10 bases spanning the gap. The DNA of the CDR3 is TGTGCCAGCAGTGATAACCCTGGTACAGATACGCAGTATTTT. This sequence encodes CASSDNPGTDTQYF.

This clone was counted ten times or more. The same CDR3 can be traced to other DNA sequences in this sample. The chain combines TRBV5-4 with TRBJ1-5; a possible D gene is TRBD1 (5 bases). Deletions cut 4 bases from V and 3 bases from J, with 11 bases between. The length of the CDR3 is 14 residues. Germline V lookup: CDR1 SGHNT, CDR2 YYREEE (reference sequence). The CDR3, as DNA: TGTGCCAGCAGCGCCAGTGGGACCAATCAGCCCCAGCATTTT. It is translated as CASSASGTNQPQHF.

The sample holds a few counts of this clone. The junction departs from germline at one end; a sequencing error may be responsible. The V and J genes are TRBV6-1 and TRBJ1-5, with D possibly matching TRBD1 (5 bases). This CDR3 has 15 residues. CDR1 and CDR2 from the germline V gene are MNHNS and SASEGT. The CDR3 DNA follows: TGTGCCAGTAGTGAAGCAGGGCAAGGCAATCAGCACCAGCATTTT. It yields the protein CASSEAGQGNQHQHF.

Ten or more counts support this clone. The sample has other DNA sequences that encode this CDR3 too. The V call is TRBV11-2, the J call TRBJ2-1; D is perhaps TRBD1 or TRBD2 (6 bases each). The germline CDR1 and CDR2 sequences are SGHAT and FQNNGV. CDR3 length: 15 residues. V was cut by 1 base and J by 14 bases, with 21 bases left in between. The DNA of the CDR3 is TGTGCCAGCAGCTTAGTCGGGGGTCAGGGGCCCTCGAAGTTCTTC. Its protein is CASSLVGGQGPSKFF. The whole variable domain, remainder taken from reference TRBV11-2 and TRBJ2-1, is EAGVAQSPRYKIIEKRQSVAFWCNPISGHATLYWYQQILGQGPKLLIQFQNNGVVDDSQLPKDRFSAERLKGVDSTLKIQPAKLEDSAVYLCASSLVGGQGPSKFFGPGTRLTVL.

This clone was seen repeatedly, ten times or more. The V call is TRBV28, the J call TRBJ2-3; perhaps D is TRBD1 or TRBD2 (5 bases each). The V end was cut by 5 bases, the J end by 7 bases, with 10 bases between. The CDR3 runs to 12 residues. Germline V gene lookup returns CDR1 MDHEN and CDR2 SYDVKM. This CDR3 is CASSRDQYTQYF. The CDR3 nucleotides are TGTGCCAGCAGTCGGGACCAGTATACGCAGTATTTT.

This chain links TRBV6-2 or TRBV6-3 with TRBJ2-1, with 15 bases fitting TRBD2. Germline values: CDR1 MNHEY, CDR2 SVGEGT. This CDR3 is built from 16 residues. After removal of 7 bases from V and 7 bases from J, the junction contained 8 bases not matched to a gene. DNA for the CDR3: TGTGCCAGCAAGAAAACCGGGACTAGCGGGAGGAATGAGCAGTTCTTC. It yields the protein CASKKTGTSGRNEQFF.

In this sample, this clone turned up many times. Here the CDR3 DNA reads TGTGCCAGCAGCTTACAGGGTTACGAGCAGTACTTC. Its translation is CASSLQGYEQYF. V usage is TRBV14 and J usage is TRBJ2-7; TRBD1 might be the D (6 bases). V shed 5 bases and J shed 4 bases, with 9 bases lying between them. The CDR3 is 12 amino acids. Per germline, CDR1 SGHDN and CDR2 FVKESK.

This clone was recorded many times. The chain is built from TRBV3-1 and TRBJ2-1; 14 nucleotides match TRBD2. With V trimmed by 2 bases and J by 8 bases, 20 bases remained unmatched. The CDR3 length is 21 residues. Germline V gene sequence: CDR1 LGHDT, CDR2 YNNKEL (reference sequence). Here the CDR3 DNA reads TGTGCCAGCAGCCAAACGAACTATGTCGGCGTCGGGACTAGCGGGAGTGATGAGCAGTTCTTC. It codes for CASSQTNYVGVGTSGSDEQFF.

This clone was seen a handful of times. The rearrangement joins TRBV6-2 or TRBV6-3 to TRBJ1-5, with no clear D. The CDR3 has 15 residues. CDR1 is MNHEY, CDR2 SVGEGT, per germline. V lost 3 bases, J lost 7 bases, and 16 bases lay in between. The DNA of the CDR3 is TGTGCCAGCAGTTATCGATTGAGTAGAGGACAGCCCCAGCATTTT. This codes for CASSYRLSRGQPQHF.

This chain links TRBV28 with TRBJ2-5, with D perhaps assigned TRBD1 or TRBD2 (6 bases each). The CDR3 totals 15 residues. V dropped 4 bases and J dropped 0 bases, with 12 bases sitting between them. The germline V gene has CDR1 MDHEN and CDR2 SYDVKM. CDR3 region: CASSSGGRDQETQYF. The CDR3 region has the DNA TGTGCCAGCAGTTCCGGGGGCCGTGACCAAGAGACCCAGTACTTC.

V and J are TRBV5-6 and TRBJ1-2, with a weak D call TRBD1 (6 bases). Germline V gene data show CDR1 as SGHDT and CDR2 as YYEEEE. There are 13 residues in the CDR3. Trimming removed 2 bases from V and 4 bases from J, with 9 bases in between. In DNA, the CDR3 is TGTGCCAGCAGCTTCTCCAGGGGCTATGGCTACACCTTC. Its protein product is CASSFSRGYGYTF.

On this clone: A much more abundant neighbour one base away suggests this may be a read error. The identical CDR3 is also encoded by other nucleotide sequences in the sample. The chain is built from TRBV5-8 and TRBJ2-5; D is uncertain. The CDR3 sequence is 14 residues long. CDR1 is SGHTS and CDR2 is YDEGEE in the germline V gene. The CDR3 spells CASSLNSYQETQYF. The CDR3, as DNA: TGTGCCAGCAGCTTGAACAGCTACCAAGAGACCCAGTACTTT.

In its sample, this clone was seen many times. The genes are TRBV7-2 and TRBJ1-5; D gene ambiguous. The CDR3 consists of 14 residues. V was trimmed by 3 bases and J by 0 bases, leaving 6 bases between them. CDR1 is SGHTA, CDR2 FQGNSA, per germline. In nucleotides, the CDR3 is TGTGCCAGCAGCTTCACAAATAGCAATCAGCCCCAGCATTTT. This encodes CASSFTNSNQPQHF.